One sample yielded the 7 T cell receptor beta chains listed below, sequenced in a study of T cells in Graves' hyperthyroidism and ophthalmopathy (dated by TCRdb to between 2018 and 2021). The library was generated by multiplex PCR. Sequencing was performed on an Illumina HiSeq 2000. The TCR beta CDR3 regions were amplified from RNA transcripts. The TCR CDR3 was subjected to a first round of RT-PCR using the HTBI primer set and the Qiagen OneStep RT-PCR kit. TCRdb itself trimmed the public reads at Q25 with fastp, ran MiXCR and retained productive beta chains. For every CDR3 protein sequence, its rows merge into one entry that carries the most common genes and DNA. The sample table contains roughly 640,000 distinct CDR3 sequences; only one count was recorded for roughly 16% of them. Roughly 3.5% of the sample is held by the ten biggest clonotypes. The sequenced material came from blood. Receptor source: a woman aged 40 to 50 with Graves' ophthalmopathy.

The rearrangement uses TRBV2 and TRBJ1-1, with a weak D call TRBD1 (5 bases). From germline, CDR1 is SNHLY and CDR2 FYNNEI. The CDR3 covers 14 residues. Trimming cost V 5 bases and J 2 bases, with 12 bases left between them. CDR3 protein: CASSWDSGNTEAFF. The DNA for the CDR3 is TGTGCCAGCAGTTGGGACTCTGGTAACACTGAAGCTTTCTTT.

As to this clonotype: A much more abundant neighbour one base away suggests this may be a read error. This rearrangement joins TRBV28 to TRBJ2-1; D not resolved. Trimming stripped 8 bases from V and 8 bases from J, with 13 bases between. Germline-derived CDR1 and CDR2 are MDHEN and SYDVKM. The CDR3 is made up of 12 amino acids. The CDR3 sequence is CASRLPGYEQFF. In nucleotides, the CDR3 is TGTGCCAGCCGACTCCCCGGGTATGAGCAGTTCTTC.

Many counts were recorded for this clonotype. The chain uses TRBV20-1 and TRBJ2-3, with no clear D. The germline gives CDR1 DFQATT, CDR2 SNEGSKA (reference sequence). V lost 6 bases to trimming and J lost 4 bases, with 17 bases between them. The CDR3 contains 14 residues. The CDR3 loop reads CSAQDPISPDTQYF. For the CDR3, the DNA is TGCAGTGCCCAGGATCCCATCTCCCCAGATACGCAGTATTTT.

V gene TRBV20-1 combines with J gene TRBJ2-4; D not certain. CDR1 is DFQATT and CDR2 is SNEGSKA in the germline V gene (reference sequence). The CDR3 is 13 residues long. V lost 8 bases and J 8 bases, leaving 19 bases between the germline ends. This CDR3 reads CSFRGDGADIQYF. CDR3 sequence (DNA): TGCAGTTTCAGAGGAGATGGCGCGGACATTCAGTACTTC.

This clonotype was recorded many times. The V and J genes are TRBV12-3 or TRBV12-4 and TRBJ2-7; D remains unclear. This CDR3 is built from 12 residues. Trimming cost V 3 bases and J 5 bases, with 8 bases left between them. CDR3 coding DNA: TGTGCCAGCAGTTTTTCGGCCCACGAGCAGTACTTC. The encoded protein is CASSFSAHEQYF.

This clonotype was recorded a few times. The CDR3 DNA sequence: TGTGCTAGTGGTTTGACTAGCGGGAGGGCCCTTTGGGATATCTCCTACAATGAGCAGTTCTTC. Translation: CASGLTSGRALWDISYNEQFF. The rearrangement links TRBV12-5 to TRBJ2-1; 13 bases agree with TRBD2. This CDR3 has 21 residues. Germline CDR1 LGHNT, CDR2 FRNRAP. V lost 2 bases, J lost 0 bases, and 13 bases stayed unmatched.

This clonotype was counted at least ten times. The chain combines TRBV2 with TRBJ1-1; D unresolved. The V gene lost 2 bases and the J gene lost 0 bases, with 10 bases spanning the gap. Germline V gene data show CDR1 as SNHLY and CDR2 as FYNNEI. The CDR3 is made up of 15 amino acids. CDR3 sequence: CASSELGFVNTEAFF. CDR3 DNA: TGTGCCAGCAGTGAATTGGGGTTCGTGAACACTGAAGCTTTCTTT.